This T cell receptor beta chain was captured by sequencing in a study of blood T cell repertoires in COVID-19. Sequencing was performed with immunoSEQ multiplex PCR; in TCRdb, only in-frame clones are kept and a portion is missing. The profile shows 240,000 or so clones, around 89% of them singletons. This sequence was found in a man between 35 and 55 years old who had recovered from COVID-19. The sequencing input was PBMCs or T cells enriched from blood (not recorded which).

The CDR3 DNA follows: TGTGCCAGCACCCCCGGAGAAGCGGGAGGGACCGGGGAGCTGTTTTTT. Its translation: CASTPGEAGGTGELFF. The genes are TRBV7-9 and TRBJ2-2; 10 nucleotides line up with TRBD2. This CDR3 is 16 amino acids long. The germline V gene has CDR1 SEHNR and CDR2 FQNEAQ (reference sequence). J was trimmed by 5 bases and V by 7 bases; bases with no gene match: 10. Full variable domain (missing parts from reference TRBV7-9 and TRBJ2-2): DTGVSQNPRHKITKRGQNVTFRCDPISEHNRLYWYRQTLGQGPEFLTYFQNEAQLEKSRLLSDRFSAERPKGSFSTLEIQRTEQGDSAMYLCASTPGEAGGTGELFFGEGSRLTVL.